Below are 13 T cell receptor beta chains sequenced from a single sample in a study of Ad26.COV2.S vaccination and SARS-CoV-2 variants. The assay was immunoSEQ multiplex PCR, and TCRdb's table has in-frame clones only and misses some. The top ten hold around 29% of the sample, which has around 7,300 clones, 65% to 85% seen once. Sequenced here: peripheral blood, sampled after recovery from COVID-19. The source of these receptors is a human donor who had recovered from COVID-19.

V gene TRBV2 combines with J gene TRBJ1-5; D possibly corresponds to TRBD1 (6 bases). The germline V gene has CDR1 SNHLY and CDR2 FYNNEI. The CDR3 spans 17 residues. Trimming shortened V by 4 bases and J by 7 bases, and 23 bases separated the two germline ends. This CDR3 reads CASSGEGLQGFGQPQHF. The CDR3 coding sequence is TGTGCCAGCAGTGGGGAAGGGTTACAGGGATTCGGGCAGCCCCAGCATTTT.

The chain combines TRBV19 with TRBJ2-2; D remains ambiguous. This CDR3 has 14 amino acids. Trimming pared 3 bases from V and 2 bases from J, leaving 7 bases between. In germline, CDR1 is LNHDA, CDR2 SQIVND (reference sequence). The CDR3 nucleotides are TGTGCCAGTAGTATTGCTCTTAACACCGGGGAGCTGTTTTTT. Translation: CASSIALNTGELFF. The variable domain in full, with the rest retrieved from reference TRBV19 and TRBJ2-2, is DGGITQSPKYLFRKEGQNVTLSCEQNLNHDAMYWYRQDPGQGLRLIYYSQIVNDFQKGDIAEGYSVSREKKESFPLTVTSAQKNPTAFYLCASSIALNTGELFFGEGSRLTVL.

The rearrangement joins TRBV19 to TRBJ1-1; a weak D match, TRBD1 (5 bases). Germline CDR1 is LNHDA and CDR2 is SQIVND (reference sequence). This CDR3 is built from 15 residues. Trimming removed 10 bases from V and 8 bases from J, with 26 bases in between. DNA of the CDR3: TGTGCCATTCGACCCCCGGGACGCGGCTTCCCGGAAGCTTTCTTT. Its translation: CAIRPPGRGFPEAFF.

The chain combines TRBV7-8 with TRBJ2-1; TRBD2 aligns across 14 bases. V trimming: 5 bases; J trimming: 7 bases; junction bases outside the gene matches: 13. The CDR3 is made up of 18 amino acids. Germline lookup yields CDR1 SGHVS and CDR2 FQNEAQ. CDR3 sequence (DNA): TGTGCCAGCAGCACAACTGGGACTAGCGGGGGTTATTCAAATGAGCAGTTCTTC. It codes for CASSTTGTSGGYSNEQFF.

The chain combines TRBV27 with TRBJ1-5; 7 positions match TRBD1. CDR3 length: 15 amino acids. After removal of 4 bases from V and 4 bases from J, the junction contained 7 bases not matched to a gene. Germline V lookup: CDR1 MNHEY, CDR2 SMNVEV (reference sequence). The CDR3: CASSSEQGGNQPQHF. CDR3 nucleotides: TGTGCCAGCAGTTCCGAGCAGGGGGGAAATCAGCCCCAGCATTTT.

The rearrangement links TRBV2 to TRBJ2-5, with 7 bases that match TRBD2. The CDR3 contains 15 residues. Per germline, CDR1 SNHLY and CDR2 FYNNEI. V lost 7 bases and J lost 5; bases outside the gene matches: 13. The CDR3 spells CASTSRGRAGETQYF. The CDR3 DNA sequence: TGTGCCAGCACCAGTAGAGGGAGGGCCGGGGAGACCCAGTACTTC. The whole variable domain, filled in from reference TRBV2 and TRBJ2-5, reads EPEVTQTPSHQVTQMGQEVILRCVPISNHLYFYWYRQILGQKVEFLVSFYNNEISEKSEIFDDQFSVERPDGSNFTLKIRSTKLEDSAMYFCASTSRGRAGETQYFGPGTRLLVL.

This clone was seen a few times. This CDR3 is CASGLGEKLFF. The CDR3 DNA follows: TGTGCTAGTGGTTTGGGTGAAAAACTGTTTTTT. The chain employs TRBV12-5 and TRBJ1-4; D is unclear. Germline V gene lookup returns CDR1 LGHNT and CDR2 FRNRAP. The CDR3 contains 11 residues. The ends were cut back, 1 base at V and 7 bases at J, with 1 base in the middle.

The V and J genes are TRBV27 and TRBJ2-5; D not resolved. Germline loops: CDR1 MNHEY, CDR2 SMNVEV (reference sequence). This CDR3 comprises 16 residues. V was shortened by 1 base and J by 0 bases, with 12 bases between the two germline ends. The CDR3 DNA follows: TGTGCCAGCAGTTTATATCCAGCTATGTACCAAGAGACCCAGTACTTC. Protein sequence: CASSLYPAMYQETQYF.

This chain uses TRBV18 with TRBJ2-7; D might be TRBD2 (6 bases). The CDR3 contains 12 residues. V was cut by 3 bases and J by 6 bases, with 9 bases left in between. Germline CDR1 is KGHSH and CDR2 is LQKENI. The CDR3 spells CASSPKEGEQYF. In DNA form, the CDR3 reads TGTGCCAGCTCACCCAAGGAGGGCGAGCAGTACTTC.

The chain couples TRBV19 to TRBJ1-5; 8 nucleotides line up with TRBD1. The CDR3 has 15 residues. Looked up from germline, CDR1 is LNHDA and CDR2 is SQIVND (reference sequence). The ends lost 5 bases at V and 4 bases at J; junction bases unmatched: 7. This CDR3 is CASSSGGAWNQPQHF. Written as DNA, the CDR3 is TGTGCCAGTAGTTCAGGGGGCGCCTGGAATCAGCCCCAGCATTTT.

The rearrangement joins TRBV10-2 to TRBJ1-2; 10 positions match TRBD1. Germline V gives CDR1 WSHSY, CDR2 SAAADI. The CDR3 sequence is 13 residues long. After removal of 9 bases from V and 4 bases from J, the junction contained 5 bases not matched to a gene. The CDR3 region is CASARDRGYGYTF. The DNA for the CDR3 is TGCGCCAGTGCCCGGGACAGGGGCTATGGCTACACCTTC.

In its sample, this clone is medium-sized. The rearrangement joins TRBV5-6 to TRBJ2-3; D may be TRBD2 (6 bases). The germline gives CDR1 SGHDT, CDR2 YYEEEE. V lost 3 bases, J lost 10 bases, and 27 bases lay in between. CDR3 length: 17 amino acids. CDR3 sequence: CASSSGPLAPEAYAQYF. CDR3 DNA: TGTGCCAGCAGCTCGGGCCCTCTAGCGCCAGAGGCTTATGCGCAGTATTTT.

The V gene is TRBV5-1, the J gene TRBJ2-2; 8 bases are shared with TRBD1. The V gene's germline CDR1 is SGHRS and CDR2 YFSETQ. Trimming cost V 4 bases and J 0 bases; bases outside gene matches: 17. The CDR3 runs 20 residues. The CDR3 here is CASSSRQGRSKMANTGELFF. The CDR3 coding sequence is TGCGCCAGCAGCAGTAGACAGGGGCGGTCTAAAATGGCGAACACCGGGGAGCTGTTTTTT.